The source of this T cell receptor (beta chain) is a study of early stage breast cancer tumors. Turning to the study itself: Average read coverage per sample was 9.5 to 10-fold. The study, taken as a whole, reports: Tumors had approximately 2.5-fold higher T cell density than normal breast. Commonly generated sequences made up most enriched TCRB sequences shared between patients.

Germline V gene lookup returns CDR1 SGHDT and CDR2 YYEEEE. V was clipped by 5 bases and J by 6 bases, with 17 bases between them. This CDR3 contains 15 residues. This clone was recorded only once. What it binds is unknown. Tumor samples used roughly 20-55 mg of diced tissue. This table comes from immunoSEQ multiplex PCR, and its TCRdb copy is limited to in-frame clones, with some not included. Of some 10,000 clones in the sample, around 73% were seen once. This sequence was found in a person aged 35-55 years with breast cancer. The sequencing sample was made of breast tumor tissue. The V call is TRBV5-6, the J call TRBJ1-4; D remains unclear. The DNA for the CDR3 is TGTGCCAGCAGTGGAGTTGATGCGGTTCATGAAAAACTGTTTTTT. This gives the protein CASSGVDAVHEKLFF.